Here is one T cell receptor beta chain with its context. What it binds is unknown. V lost 2 bases, J lost 3 bases, and 6 bases stayed unmatched. The CDR3 extends over 17 amino acids. Germline CDR1 SGHRS, CDR2 YFSETQ. The PCR was carried out with 60 Vbeta primers and 13 Jbeta primers. Data came from immunoSEQ multiplex PCR; TCRdb stores just in-frame clones and leaves some out. There are fewer than 250,000 clones in the sample; approximately 82% occur only once, and approximately 0.63% lies in the top ten. This entry is derived from a study of cytomegalovirus exposure and HLA in healthy donors. Study-wide context: A preliminary data release comprised 80 million to 95 million unique TCRs obtained from HLA-typed donors. Study-wide findings and caveats: A missense variant in DCLRE1C was later tied to TCR beta V- and J-gene trimming.

The sequence came from a young man in good health and CMV-seronegative. The rearrangement links TRBV5-1 to TRBJ1-4, with 11 bases lining up with TRBD1. The sample consisted of PBMCs. The CDR3 DNA follows: TGCGCCAGCAGCTTTGGACAGGGGGCAAGATCTAATGAAAAACTGTTTTTT. This sequence encodes CASSFGQGARSNEKLFF.